This TCR beta chain derives from a study of CD8 T cells in Susac syndrome. After extraction with the RNeasy kit, about 0.5 to 1 ug of the RNA was reverse transcribed using random hexamers. In TCRdb, the immunoSEQ multiplex PCR reads were re-called with MiXCR into one record per CDR3 protein. The sample lists about 290,000 distinct CDR3 sequences, roughly 90% occurring once. Bulk CD8+ and CD4+ cells came from magnetic negative isolation; CD8+ TEMRA by FACS. This CDR3 is built from 14 residues. V was pared by 1 base and J by 5 bases, with 9 bases between. The germline V gene has CDR1 SGHVS and CDR2 FQNEAQ.

The chain uses TRBV7-8 and TRBJ2-1, with D hard to call. The sequencing input was CD8+ T cells from PBMCs. This clonotype was sampled from a human donor with multiple sclerosis. The CDR3 coding sequence is TGTGCCAGCAGCTTAGTGGTCCCGAACAATGAGCAGTTCTTC. Its translation is CASSLVVPNNEQFF.